This T cell receptor (beta chain) was profiled in a study of T cell responses to AZD1222 COVID-19 vaccine (dated by TCRdb to about 2021). Regarding the research as a whole: AZD1222 recipients given second doses at about 4 weeks or at about 12 weeks were pooled, since spike-specific TCR depth and breadth were not found to differ between the two schedules. TCR sequencing covered roughly 230 trial participants: 200 to 210 given two doses of AZD1222 and 26 given two doses of MenACWY control vaccine. Trial participants were enrolled by age into 18-55, 56-69 and 70-plus year subgroups, with about 150, 28 and 57 TCR-sequenced participants respectively.

The CDR3 regions of human TCRbeta chains were analyzed by immunosequencing. As for how the authors treated the data: TCRs in the repertoires were compared against a reference library of SARS-CoV-2-specific TCRs that had been generated with the MIRA antigen-specificity platform. Breadth was defined as the fraction of unique TCRs that were SARS-CoV-2-associated. Depth was defined as the fraction of total T cells that were SARS-CoV-2-associated. Each spike-specific TCR was assigned to its reactive spike region and to a CD4 or CD8 class using the MIRA data. Log10-transformed breadth and depth values were compared by one-way ANOVA with Sidak's multiple comparisons tests. TCRdb took over this immuneACCESS table, retaining in-frame rearrangements with V and J assigned. Such tables are incomplete; in checked studies, under half of the missing clones stem from an unresolved V gene, and the remainder is unexplained. V and J calls plus clone size are reproduced from that table; the DNA served to infer D and trimming. Counted in this sample were more than 85,000 clones; about 88% of them appeared once. The top ten hold more than 15% of the sample.

The germline V gene provides CDR1 SGHTA and CDR2 FQGNSA. Relative to germline, V is missing 5 bases and J is missing 4 bases, with 11 bases of the junction outside any gene match. Spanning cysteine to phenylalanine, the CDR3 consists of 15 amino acids. Solely the CDR3 DNA is kept, with 45 bases framed from the first base. Study-wide conclusions, independent of this receptor: Only five to seven AZD1222 recipients were SARS-CoV-2 seropositive at baseline, limiting conclusions about previously exposed vaccinees. The 56-69-year group was small, and its depth increase did not reach significance, likely because of low power. No day 14 peak-response samples were available, so repertoires were characterized only after the peak T cell response. Reportedly, close to half of the unique spike-specific TCRs recognized epitopes lying outside the regions that are mutated in the B.1.351 and B.1.1.7 variants. Participants were mostly white British and included more females than males, and it was suggested by the authors that clonal diversity may have been underestimated. The whole spike protein was spanned by vaccine-associated CD4 TCRs, and dominant responses were seen in regions 160-218 and 743-854. After two AZD1222 doses, spike-specific TCR breadth and depth were significantly higher than at day 0 and than in MenACWY recipients.

Taken with the paper, the label for time point translates to: baseline before first vaccination. Samples from vaccinated people were obtained from the UK trials COV001 and COV002, which included a single-blind randomized controlled phase 2/3 trial of AZD1222 (ChAdOx1 nCoV-19) in healthy adults. Trial participant PBMC samples were collected at day 0 and day 28 after the second dose for TCRbeta chain sequencing. A note on this clone: No antigen is known for it. No much larger clone is present one base from it, and per-base qualities are unavailable.

The chain employs TRBV7-2 and TRBJ2-7; the central 7 bases match TRBD1. The sequence was obtained from an adult in good health. This sample comprised peripheral blood, obtained on day 0 of AZD1222 vaccination. This receptor carries the CDR3 CASSGPWTGTYEQYF. The DNA sequence reads TGTGCCAGCAGCGGTCCGTGGACAGGTACTTACGAGCAGTACTTC.